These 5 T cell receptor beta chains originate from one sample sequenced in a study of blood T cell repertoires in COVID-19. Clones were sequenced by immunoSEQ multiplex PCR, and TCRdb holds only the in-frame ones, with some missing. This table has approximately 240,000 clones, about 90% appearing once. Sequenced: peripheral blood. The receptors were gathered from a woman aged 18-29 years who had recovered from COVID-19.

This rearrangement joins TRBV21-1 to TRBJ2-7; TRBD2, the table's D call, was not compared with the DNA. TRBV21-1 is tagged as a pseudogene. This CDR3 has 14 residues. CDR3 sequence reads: CASIALAGGEEQYF. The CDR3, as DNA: TGTGCCAGCATCGCACTAGCGGGAGGTGAAGAGCAGTACTTC.

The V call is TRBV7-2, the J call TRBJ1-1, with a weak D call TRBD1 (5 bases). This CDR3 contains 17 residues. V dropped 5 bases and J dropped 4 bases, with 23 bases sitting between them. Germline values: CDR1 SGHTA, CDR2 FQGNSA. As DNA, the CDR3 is TGTGCCAGCAGCGAGTCCTCGTTTGGGGGGGAAGGCACTGAAGCTTTCTTT. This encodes CASSESSFGGEGTEAFF.

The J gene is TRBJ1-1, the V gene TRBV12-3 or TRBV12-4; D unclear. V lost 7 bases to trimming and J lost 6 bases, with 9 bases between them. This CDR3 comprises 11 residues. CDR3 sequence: CASTRGPEAFF. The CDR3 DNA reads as TGTGCCAGCACCCGGGGTCCTGAAGCTTTCTTT.

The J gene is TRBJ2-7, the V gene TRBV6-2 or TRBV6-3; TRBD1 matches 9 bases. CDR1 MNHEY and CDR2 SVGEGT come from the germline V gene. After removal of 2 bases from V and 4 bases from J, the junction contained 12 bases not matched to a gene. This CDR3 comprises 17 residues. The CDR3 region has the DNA TGTGCCAGCAGTTACCCAGCTACAAGGGACAGGGTGTACGAGCAGTACTTC. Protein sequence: CASSYPATRDRVYEQYF.

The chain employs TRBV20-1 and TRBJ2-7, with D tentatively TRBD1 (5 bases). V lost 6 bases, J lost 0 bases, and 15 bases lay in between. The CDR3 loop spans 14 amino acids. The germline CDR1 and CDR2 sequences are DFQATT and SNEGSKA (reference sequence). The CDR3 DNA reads TGCAGTGCCAGTGGCAGGGCCAACTCCTACGAGCAGTACTTC. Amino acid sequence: CSASGRANSYEQYF.